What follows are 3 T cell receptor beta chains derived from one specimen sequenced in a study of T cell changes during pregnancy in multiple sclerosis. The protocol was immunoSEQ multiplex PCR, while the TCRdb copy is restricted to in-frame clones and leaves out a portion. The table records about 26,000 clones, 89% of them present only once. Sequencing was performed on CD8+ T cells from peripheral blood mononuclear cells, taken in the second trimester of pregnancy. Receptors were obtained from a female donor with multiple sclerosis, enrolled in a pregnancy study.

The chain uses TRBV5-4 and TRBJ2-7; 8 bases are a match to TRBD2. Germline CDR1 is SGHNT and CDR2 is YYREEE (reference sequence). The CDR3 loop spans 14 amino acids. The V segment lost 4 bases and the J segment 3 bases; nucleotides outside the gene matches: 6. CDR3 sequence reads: CASSPGLGGYEQYF. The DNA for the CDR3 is TGTGCCAGCAGCCCGGGACTAGGTGGCTACGAGCAGTACTTC. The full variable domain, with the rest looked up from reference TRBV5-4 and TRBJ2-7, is ETGVTQSPTHLIKTRGQQVTLRCSSQSGHNTVSWYQQALGQGPQFIFQYYREEENGRGNFPPRFSGLQFPNYSSELNVNALELDDSALYLCASSPGLGGYEQYFGPGTRLTVT.

The CDR3 sequence: CASSPGLAGEETQYF. CDR3 nucleotides: TGTGCCAGCAGCCCTGGACTAGCGGGAGAAGAGACCCAGTACTTC. The rearrangement joins TRBV27 to TRBJ2-5; 13 nucleotides line up with TRBD2. Looked up from germline, CDR1 is MNHEY and CDR2 is SMNVEV (reference sequence). The CDR3 spans 15 residues. V trimming: 6 bases; J trimming: 3 bases; junction bases outside the gene matches: 4.

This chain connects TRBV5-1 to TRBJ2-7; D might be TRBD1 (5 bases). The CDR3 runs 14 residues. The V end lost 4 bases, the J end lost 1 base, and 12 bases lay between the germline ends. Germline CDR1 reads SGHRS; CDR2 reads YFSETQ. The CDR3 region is CASSQIQESYEQYF. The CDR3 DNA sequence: TGCGCCAGCAGCCAAATACAGGAGTCCTACGAGCAGTACTTC.